A selection of T cell receptor beta chains follows, all from one sample in a study of regulatory T cells in long-lasting Graves disease. From the multiplex PCR reads, TCRdb called clonotypes with MiXCR, one entry per CDR3 protein. The sample holds about 420,000 distinct CDR3 sequences; over 15% are singletons and the top ten take about 23%. The data also belong to a second study, concerning T cells in Graves' hyperthyroidism and ophthalmopathy.

This specimen consisted of peripheral blood mononuclear cells (PBMCs), obtained at new diagnosis, from a patient treated with antithyroid drugs. Source of these receptors: a woman aged 18 to 35 with Graves disease. Both conserved end residues are part of each CDR3. D genes are given only for firm matches. Clone size is stated in some rows and not others, as once, few, many or a class when expanded.

V	D	size	J	length	CDR3	DNA
TRBV29-1	.	.	TRBJ2-1	13	CSVEETQRHEQFF	TGCAGCGTTGAGGAGACCCAAAGACATGAGCAGTTCTTC
TRBV6-2/TRBV6-3	.	.	TRBJ1-5	16	CAHQASGGGSNQPQHF	TGTGCCCACCAAGCGTCGGGGGGAGGTAGCAATCAGCCCCAGCATTTT
TRBV3-1	TRBD1	many	TRBJ1-1	13	CASSLQGDTEAFF	TGTGCCAGCAGCCTACAGGGGGACACTGAAGCTTTCTTT
TRBV12-3/TRBV12-4	.	few	TRBJ2-3	17	CASSLILGGWSTDTQYF	TGTGCCAGCAGTTTAATCCTGGGGGGTTGGAGCACAGATACGCAGTATTTT
TRBV12-5	TRBD2	many	TRBJ2-1	14	CASGRGGRYNEQFF	TGTGCTAGTGGTAGGGGAGGGAGATACAATGAGCAGTTCTTC
TRBV9	.	.	TRBJ2-7	13	CASSVNPTDEQYF	TGTGCCAGCAGCGTAAATCCGACAGACGAGCAGTACTTC
TRBV5-6	.	many	TRBJ2-1	16	CASSSIRDHRFNEQFF	TGTGCCAGCAGCTCGATAAGGGACCATCGGTTCAATGAGCAGTTCTTC
TRBV6-2/TRBV6-3	.	many	TRBJ1-5	14	CASSYSTWGQPQHF	TGTGCCAGCAGTTACTCGACTTGGGGTCAGCCCCAGCATTTT
TRBV11-2	.	many	TRBJ1-2	14	CASREGRWPYGYTF	TGTGCCAGCAGGGAGGGACGGTGGCCCTATGGCTACACCTTC
TRBV24-1	.	many	TRBJ2-2	13	CATSGSPTGELFF	TGTGCCACCAGTGGCTCCCCCACCGGGGAGCTGTTTTTT
TRBV20-1	TRBD1	few	TRBJ2-5	13	CSAGQGLRETQYF	TGCAGTGCTGGACAGGGACTCAGAGAGACCCAGTACTTC
TRBV18	TRBD1	.	TRBJ2-7	14	CASSLYRGPYEQYF	TGTGCCAGCTCACTATACAGGGGACCCTACGAGCAGTACTTC
TRBV2	.	.	TRBJ2-7	15	CASSLYPGTSYEQYF	TGTGCCAGCAGTTTATATCCAGGGACCTCCTACGAGCAGTACTTC
TRBV12-3/TRBV12-4	TRBD1	many	TRBJ2-7	17	CASSGSQGANPPYEQYF	TGTGCCAGCAGTGGGTCCCAGGGGGCGAACCCACCCTACGAGCAGTACTTC
TRBV28	.	.	TRBJ1-5	13	CASRLAEGQPQHF	TGTGCCAGCAGACTGGCTGAAGGGCAGCCCCAGCATTTT
TRBV5-4	.	.	TRBJ2-5	15	CASSQSSSPQETQYF	TGTGCCAGCAGCCAGAGTTCTAGTCCCCAAGAGACCCAGTACTTC
TRBV6-2/TRBV6-3	.	.	TRBJ1-5	16	CASSSWGGNSNQPQHF	TGTGCCAGCAGTTCCTGGGGAGGTAATAGCAATCAGCCCCAGCATTTT
TRBV28	.	many	TRBJ2-7	14	CASIRGGREGEQYF	TGTGCCAGCATCAGGGGGGGGCGGGAAGGCGAGCAGTACTTC
TRBV7-9	TRBD2	many	TRBJ2-7	19	CASSKGGGLAGEKGYEQYF	TGTGCCAGCAGCAAAGGAGGGGGACTAGCGGGAGAAAAAGGGTACGAGCAGTACTTC
TRBV13	TRBD2	.	TRBJ2-1	14	CASKLAGGPGEQFF	TGTGCCAGTAAACTAGCGGGAGGGCCGGGGGAGCAGTTCTTC
TRBV6-2/TRBV6-3	.	many	TRBJ2-5	14	CARMEAGAEKTQYF	TGTGCCAGAATGGAGGCAGGGGCGGAAAAGACCCAGTACTTC
TRBV3-1	.	.	TRBJ1-1	14	CASSQQDMNTEAFF	TGTGCCAGCAGCCAACAGGACATGAACACTGAAGCTTTCTTT
TRBV11-2	.	many	TRBJ1-4	17	CASSAGRLPGPREKLFF	TGTGCCAGCAGCGCCGGTCGGTTGCCGGGGCCAAGAGAAAAACTGTTTTTT
TRBV28	TRBD2	many	TRBJ2-5	19	CASSFFLLTSGAEVETQYF	TGTGCCAGCAGTTTTTTTTTATTAACTAGCGGGGCAGAGGTAGAGACCCAGTACTTC
TRBV27	.	.	TRBJ1-5	15	CASSLGRQALQPQHF	TGTGCCAGCAGTTTGGGCAGGCAGGCTCTTCAGCCCCAGCATTTT
TRBV27	.	few	TRBJ2-5	12	CASSRTQETQYF	TGTGCCAGCAGCCGGACCCAAGAGACCCAGTACTTC
TRBV20-1	TRBD2	.	TRBJ2-3	18	CSAATSGSVFLSTDTQYF	TGCAGTGCCGCGACTAGCGGGAGTGTTTTCCTTAGCACAGATACGCAGTATTTT
TRBV20-1	TRBD2	many	TRBJ2-7	15	CSAPGLAGYSYEQYF	TGCAGTGCCCCCGGACTAGCGGGCTACTCTTACGAGCAGTACTTC
TRBV19	.	many	TRBJ1-5	15	CASSGQWGSNQPQHF	TGTGCCAGTAGTGGACAGTGGGGAAGCAATCAGCCCCAGCATTTT
TRBV6-1	.	.	TRBJ1-5	13	CASSDFGYQPQHF	TGTGCCAGCAGTGACTTCGGGTATCAGCCCCAGCATTTT
TRBV7-3	.	many	TRBJ1-1	13	CASSLTADTEAFF	TGTGCCAGCAGCTTAACAGCGGACACTGAAGCTTTCTTT
TRBV20-1	TRBD1	many	TRBJ2-1	14	CSAIPGQGNNEQFF	TGCAGTGCTATTCCGGGACAGGGTAATAATGAGCAGTTCTTC
TRBV28	.	many	TRBJ2-1	15	CASSFGSGPYNEQFF	TGTGCCAGCAGTTTCGGTAGCGGACCATACAATGAGCAGTTCTTC
TRBV20-1	TRBD2	many	TRBJ2-7	14	CSAYLAGGPYEQYF	TGCAGTGCTTACCTAGCGGGAGGGCCCTACGAGCAGTACTTC
TRBV7-3	TRBD2	many	TRBJ2-1	15	CASSQLAGTYNEQFF	TGTGCCAGCAGCCAGCTAGCGGGAACATACAATGAGCAGTTCTTC
TRBV12-3/TRBV12-4	.	many	TRBJ1-6	14	CASSLQQGNSPLHF	TGTGCCAGCAGTTTGCAACAGGGTAATTCACCCCTCCACTTT
TRBV7-2	TRBD1	few	TRBJ1-1	17	CASSLVQGRRTNTEAFF	TGTGCCAGCAGCTTAGTACAGGGGAGACGGACGAACACTGAAGCTTTCTTT